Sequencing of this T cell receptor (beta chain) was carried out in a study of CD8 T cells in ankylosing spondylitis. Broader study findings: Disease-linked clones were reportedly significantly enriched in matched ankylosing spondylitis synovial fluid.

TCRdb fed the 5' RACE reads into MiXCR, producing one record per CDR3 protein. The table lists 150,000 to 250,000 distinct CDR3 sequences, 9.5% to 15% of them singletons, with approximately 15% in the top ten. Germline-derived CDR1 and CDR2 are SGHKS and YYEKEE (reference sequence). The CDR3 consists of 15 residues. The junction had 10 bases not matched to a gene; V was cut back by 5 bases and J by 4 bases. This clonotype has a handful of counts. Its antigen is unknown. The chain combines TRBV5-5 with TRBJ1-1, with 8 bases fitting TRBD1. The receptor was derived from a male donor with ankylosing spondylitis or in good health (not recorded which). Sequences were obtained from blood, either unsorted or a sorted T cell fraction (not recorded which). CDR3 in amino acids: CASSRGQGAFTEAFF. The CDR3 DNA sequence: TGTGCCAGCAGTAGGGGGCAGGGGGCGTTCACTGAAGCTTTCTTT.